These 25 T cell receptor beta chains were all obtained from the same sample, sequenced in a study of OX40 agonist ivuxolimab in advanced cancers. Generated by immunoSEQ multiplex PCR, the TCRdb table keeps only in-frame clones and is missing some. The table lists 55,000 to 75,000 clones, around 80% of them singletons. Here the sequenced sample was CD4+ or CD8+ T cells sorted from blood, taken in a trial of the OX40 agonist ivuxolimab. These receptors were taken from an adult with an advanced solid tumor such as melanoma, head and neck, liver or kidney cancer.

The chain has TRBV10-3 and TRBJ2-6, with 7 positions matching TRBD2. The CDR3 extends over 15 amino acids. Unmatched junction bases numbered 2, after V lost 4 bases and J lost 2 bases. CDR1 ENHRY and CDR2 SYGVKD come from the germline V gene. CDR3 sequence reads: CAISGAGAGANVLTF. The CDR3 nucleotides are TGTGCCATCAGTGGGGCGGGGGCTGGGGCCAACGTCCTGACTTTC.

This clone has just a few counts. The J gene is TRBJ1-5, the V gene TRBV19, with D hard to call. The germline V gene has CDR1 LNHDA and CDR2 SQIVND (reference sequence). Trimming left V 9 bases short and J 5 bases short, with 17 bases between. The CDR3 has 14 residues. The CDR3 region has the DNA TGTGCCAGATCCGGAGCAGAGTTGCATCAGCCCCAGCATTTT. Its translation is CARSGAELHQPQHF.

The chain carries TRBV5-6 and TRBJ1-5; D unclear. CDR3 size: 14 residues. CDR1 is SGHDT and CDR2 is YYEEEE in the germline V gene. V was shortened by 0 bases and J by 1 base, with 5 bases between the two germline ends. CDR3 DNA sequence: TGTGCCAGCAGCTTGGGAGGGAGCAATCAGCCCCAGCATTTT. Amino acid sequence: CASSLGGSNQPQHF. The entire variable domain, with the rest obtained from reference TRBV5-6 and TRBJ1-5, is as follows: DAGVTQSPTHLIKTRGQQVTLRCSPKSGHDTVSWYQQALGQGPQFIFQYYEEEERQRGNFPDRFSGHQFPNYSSELNVNALLLGDSALYLCASSLGGSNQPQHFGDGTRLSIL.

The chain couples TRBV18 to TRBJ2-7; the D gene is possibly TRBD1 (8 bases). The germline V gene encodes CDR1 KGHSH and CDR2 LQKENI. The CDR3 has 15 amino acids. Between the trimmed V and J ends, which lost 6 bases and 3 bases, there was a span of 18 bases. The CDR3 region is CASSVVQGGYYEQYF. Here the CDR3 DNA reads TGTGCCAGCTCGGTAGTACAGGGGGGGTACTACGAGCAGTACTTC.

The rearrangement uses TRBV29-1 and TRBJ2-7; TRBD2 matches 10 bases. Germline trimming cut 1 base from V and 3 bases from J; bases unmatched to any gene: 3. The CDR3 runs 14 residues. Germline values: CDR1 SQVTM, CDR2 ANQGSEA. CDR3 coding DNA: TGCAGCGTTGAAGTAGCGGGGGGACTCTACGAGCAGTACTTC. Its protein product is CSVEVAGGLYEQYF.

J is TRBJ2-3 and V is TRBV4-1; a possible D gene is TRBD2 (5 bases). In germline, CDR1 is MGHRA, CDR2 YSYEKL. The CDR3 loop spans 14 amino acids. V lost 1 base and J lost 5, with 10 bases in between. The CDR3 DNA is TGCGCCAGCAGCCAAGGGGTAGCGCTAGATACGCAGTATTTT. This encodes CASSQGVALDTQYF.

This chain links TRBV29-1 with TRBJ1-3, with a weak D call TRBD1 (6 bases). CDR1 SQVTM and CDR2 ANQGSEA come from the germline V gene. The length of the CDR3 is 15 residues. V lost 6 bases and J 0 bases, leaving 15 bases between the germline ends. Written as DNA, the CDR3 is TGCAGCGTCCAAGGACAGCCGAGCTCTGGAAACACCATATATTTT. Amino acids: CSVQGQPSSGNTIYF.

This rearrangement joins TRBV7-9 to TRBJ1-1, with TRBD1 identical over 11 bases. The V and J ends lost 1 base and 5 bases, in that order; junction bases with no gene match: 3. The length of the CDR3 is 15 residues. Per germline, CDR1 SEHNR and CDR2 FQNEAQ (reference sequence). The DNA of the CDR3 is TGTGCCAGCAGCTTAGGAGGACAGGGGGCAACTGAAGCTTTCTTT. Amino acid sequence: CASSLGGQGATEAFF.

The chain links TRBV6-5 to TRBJ1-2; 7 positions match TRBD1. Trimming cost V 2 bases and J 8 bases; bases outside gene matches: 11. This CDR3 region has 15 residues. Germline V gene lookup returns CDR1 MNHEY and CDR2 SVGAGI. The DNA for the CDR3 is TGTGCCAGCAGTTACCTAGGGGGACAGTTATCCGGCTACACCTTC. Protein: CASSYLGGQLSGYTF.

This clone came up many times. The chain links TRBV7-9 to TRBJ1-1, with a possible D match to TRBD1 (6 bases). CDR1 SEHNR and CDR2 FQNEAQ come from the germline V gene (reference sequence). The CDR3 covers 12 residues. V shed 2 bases and J shed 11 bases, with 12 bases lying between them. The CDR3 spells CASSLTTGSAFF. DNA for the CDR3: TGTGCCAGCAGCTTAACAACAGGGAGCGCTTTCTTT.

This chain links TRBV7-8 with TRBJ2-3; the D gene is possibly TRBD1 (6 bases). The CDR3 extends over 17 amino acids. V was trimmed by 5 bases and J by 4 bases, leaving 22 bases between them. The germline V gene has CDR1 SGHVS and CDR2 FQNEAQ. The CDR3 DNA reads TGTGCCAGCAGCCCCCTAGGGGGTAGGGAACGGGCAGATACGCAGTATTTT. Encoded protein: CASSPLGGRERADTQYF.

This clone occurred a few times. The chain joins TRBV6-5 to TRBJ1-3, with no clear D. CDR1 is MNHEY and CDR2 is SVGAGI in the germline V gene. V was clipped by 6 bases and J by 4 bases, with 13 bases between them. The CDR3 length is 14 residues. The CDR3 DNA reads as TGTGCCAGCAGCCCGGCCTTAACGGGAAACACCATATATTTT. Protein product: CASSPALTGNTIYF.

The chain employs TRBV7-2 and TRBJ2-4; TRBD2 might be the D (7 bases). V was shortened by 1 base and J by 0 bases, with 16 bases between the two germline ends. The CDR3 is made up of 18 amino acids. Looked up from germline, CDR1 is SGHTA and CDR2 is FQGNSA. The CDR3 sequence: CASSLVGGGVLAKNIQYF. CDR3 bases: TGTGCCAGCAGCTTAGTAGGGGGAGGGGTTTTAGCCAAAAACATTCAGTACTTC.

The V call is TRBV28, the J call TRBJ1-6; a possible D gene is TRBD1 (6 bases). This CDR3 region has 14 residues. Trimming pared 6 bases from V and 9 bases from J, leaving 15 bases between. Germline V gene lookup returns CDR1 MDHEN and CDR2 SYDVKM. The CDR3 loop reads CASRLQGGRSPLHF. DNA for the CDR3: TGTGCCAGCAGGCTACAGGGAGGGCGTTCACCCCTCCACTTT.

The chain carries TRBV11-2 and TRBJ1-1; D possibly corresponds to TRBD1 (6 bases). Per the germline V gene, CDR1 is SGHAT and CDR2 is FQNNGV. The V end lost 4 bases, the J end lost 5 bases, and 14 bases lay between the germline ends. This CDR3 comprises 14 residues. The CDR3 DNA is TGTGCCAGCAGCTCCGAGGCACAGGGTACTGAAGCTTTCTTT. Translated: CASSSEAQGTEAFF.

This rearrangement joins TRBV5-1 to TRBJ2-7; D may be TRBD1 (6 bases). Germline lookup yields CDR1 SGHRS and CDR2 YFSETQ. Trimming removed 4 bases at V and 2 bases at J, with 10 bases between. This CDR3 is built from 13 residues. CDR3 bases: TGCGCCAGCAGCCCTGACAGGCCCTACGAGCAGTACTTC. Amino acids: CASSPDRPYEQYF.

The chain links TRBV19 to TRBJ2-2; TRBD2 matches 10 bases. CDR3 length equals 16 residues. Per germline, CDR1 LNHDA and CDR2 SQIVND (reference sequence). V shed 5 bases and J 3 bases; nucleotides not matched to a gene: 6. CDR3 DNA sequence: TGTGCCAGTAGTCCTACTAGCGGGATGGACACCGGGGAGCTGTTTTTT. This encodes CASSPTSGMDTGELFF. Together with reference TRBV19 and TRBJ2-2, the CDR3 gives the full variable domain: DGGITQSPKYLFRKEGQNVTLSCEQNLNHDAMYWYRQDPGQGLRLIYYSQIVNDFQKGDIAEGYSVSREKKESFPLTVTSAQKNPTAFYLCASSPTSGMDTGELFFGEGSRLTVL.

J is TRBJ2-7 and V is TRBV7-9; D may match TRBD1 or TRBD2 (5 bases each). The V end lost 4 bases, the J end lost 3 bases, and 13 bases lay between the germline ends. CDR1 is SEHNR and CDR2 is FQNEAQ in the germline V gene (reference sequence). There are 14 residues in the CDR3. The CDR3 is CASSYRDVLYEQYV. CDR3 nucleotide sequence: TGTGCCAGCAGCTATCGGGACGTCCTCTACGAGCAGTACGTC.

This clone was picked up a small number of times. The chain couples TRBV28 to TRBJ1-2; tentative D call: TRBD1 (6 bases). The CDR3 consists of 16 residues. Trimming left V 2 bases short and J 7 bases short, with 20 bases between. The germline V gene encodes CDR1 MDHEN and CDR2 SYDVKM. CDR3 loop: CASSLPKTGLRGGYTF. CDR3 sequence (DNA): TGTGCCAGCAGTTTACCTAAAACAGGGCTACGAGGTGGCTACACCTTC.

The gene calls are TRBV6-1 and TRBJ2-7, with D perhaps TRBD1 (6 bases). V lost 5 bases to trimming and J lost 6 bases, with 11 bases between them. Looked up from germline, CDR1 is MNHNS and CDR2 is SASEGT. This CDR3 has 12 residues. CDR3 residues: CASSLLGAEQYF. The CDR3 DNA sequence: TGTGCCAGCAGTCTTCTGGGGGCCGAGCAGTACTTC.

This clone has only one observation. This rearrangement joins TRBV18 to TRBJ1-4; TRBD1 matches at 8 bases. Germline lookup yields CDR1 KGHSH and CDR2 LQKENI. J lost 2 bases, V lost 5 bases, and 13 bases had no gene match. This CDR3 has 18 amino acids. CDR3: CASSAGTGQGATNEKLFF. CDR3 nucleotides: TGTGCCAGCTCAGCGGGGACAGGCCAAGGGGCTACTAATGAAAAACTGTTTTTT.

The chain links TRBV7-8 to TRBJ1-2, with 12 bases that match TRBD1. J gave up 2 bases and V 3 bases, and 1 base lay outside the gene matches. The CDR3 extends over 15 amino acids. Germline V gene lookup returns CDR1 SGHVS and CDR2 FQNEAQ. The CDR3 protein is CASSLGTGGNYGYTF. In nucleotides, the CDR3 is TGTGCCAGCAGCTTGGGGACAGGGGGCAACTATGGCTACACCTTC. The variable domain in full, completed from reference TRBV7-8 and TRBJ1-2, reads GAGVSQSPRYKVAKRGQDVALRCDPISGHVSLFWYQQALGQGPEFLTYFQNEAQLDKSGLPSDRFFAERPEGSVSTLKIQRTQQEDSAVYLCASSLGTGGNYGYTFGSGTRLTVV.

J is TRBJ2-7 and V is TRBV2, with 10 positions matching TRBD1. The CDR3 is 14 amino acids. V was pared by 6 bases and J by 4 bases, with 6 bases of the junction left unmatched. The V gene's germline CDR1 is SNHLY and CDR2 FYNNEI. The CDR3: CASSVDRGRYEQYV. CDR3 sequence (DNA): TGTGCCAGCAGCGTCGACAGGGGGCGGTACGAGCAGTACGTC.

In its sample, this clone was seen a few times. This chain links TRBV2 with TRBJ2-3; no clear D. In germline, CDR1 is SNHLY, CDR2 FYNNEI. V was clipped by 7 bases and J by 0 bases, with 11 bases between them. The CDR3 totals 14 residues. This CDR3 is CASKSTVSTDTQYF. The CDR3 coding sequence is TGTGCCAGCAAGTCGACGGTCAGCACAGATACGCAGTATTTT.

The J gene is TRBJ2-3, the V gene TRBV7-3, with 13 bases that match TRBD2. V shed 8 bases and J 6 bases; nucleotides not matched to a gene: 5. The CDR3 runs to 14 residues. The germline CDR1 and CDR2 sequences are SGHTA and FQGTGA. This CDR3 is CASRLAGGDDTQYF. CDR3 DNA sequence: TGTGCCAGCCGACTAGCGGGAGGTGACGATACGCAGTATTTT. Variable domain in full (rest from reference TRBV7-3 and TRBJ2-3): GAGVSQTPSNKVTEKGKYVELRCDPISGHTALYWYRQSLGQGPEFLIYFQGTGAADDSGLPNDRFFAVRPEGSVSTLKIQRTERGDSAVYLCASRLAGGDDTQYFGPGTRLTVL.